This TCR beta chain was retrieved from a study of low-dose radiotherapy and immunotherapy resistance in tumors. Eligible patients bore advanced solid tumors devoid of tumor-infiltrating lymphocytes. This clonotype appeared a few times. The CDR3 sequence is 14 residues long. The germline V gene has CDR1 SGHDT and CDR2 YYEEEE. Trimming took 0 bases from V and 1 from J, leaving 5 bases between them. Primers targeting TRAV and TRBV primed first-strand cDNA, covering alpha and beta chains. TCRs were amplified for around 20 PCR cycles with a constant-region primer and V-primer adapter. Via MiXCR, TCRdb re-called the reads, giving one row per CDR3 protein. This sample has about 15,000 distinct CDR3 sequences, with roughly 48% found just once.

This receptor was taken from a human donor with advanced metastatic prostate, ovarian, gallbladder or colorectal cancer (not recorded which). This table probably holds off-target reads from a library built for another chain. V gene TRBV5-6 combines with J gene TRBJ1-5, with D unresolved. CDR3 bases: TGTGCCAGCAGCTTGGGACAAAGCAATCAGCCCCAGCATTTT. Translating gives CASSLGQSNQPQHF.